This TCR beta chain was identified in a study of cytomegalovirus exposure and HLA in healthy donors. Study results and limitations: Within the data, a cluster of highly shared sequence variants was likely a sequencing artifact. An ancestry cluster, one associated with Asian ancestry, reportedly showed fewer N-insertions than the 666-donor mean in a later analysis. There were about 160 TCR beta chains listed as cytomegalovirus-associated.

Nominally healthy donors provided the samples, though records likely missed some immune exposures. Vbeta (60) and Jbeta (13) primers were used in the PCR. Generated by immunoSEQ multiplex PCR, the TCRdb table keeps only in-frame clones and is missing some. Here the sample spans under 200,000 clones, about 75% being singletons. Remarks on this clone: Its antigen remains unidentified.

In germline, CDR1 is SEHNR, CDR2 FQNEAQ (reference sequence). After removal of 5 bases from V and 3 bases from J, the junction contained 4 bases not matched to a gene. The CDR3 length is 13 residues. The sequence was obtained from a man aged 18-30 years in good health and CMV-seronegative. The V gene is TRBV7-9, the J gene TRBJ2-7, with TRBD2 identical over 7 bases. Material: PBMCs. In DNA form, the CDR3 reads TGTGCCAGCAGCAGGGACTACCTCTACGAGCAGTACTTC. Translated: CASSRDYLYEQYF.